This entry lists 8 T cell receptor beta chains sequenced from one sample in a study of blood T cell repertoires in COVID-19. The protocol was immunoSEQ multiplex PCR, while the TCRdb copy is restricted to in-frame clones and leaves out a portion. Found here are about 200,000 clones, 80% to 90% of them singletons; the top ten hold over 2.5%. Material for sequencing was peripheral blood. The receptors were gathered from a man between 60 and 75 years old with acute or convalescent COVID-19.

The rearrangement joins TRBV5-1 to TRBJ2-5, with D maybe TRBD2 (5 bases). Germline-derived CDR1 and CDR2 are SGHRS and YFSETQ. CDR3 size: 13 residues. V was shortened by 6 bases and J by 5 bases, with 14 bases between the two germline ends. CDR3 loop: CASTGEWLETQYF. CDR3 DNA: TGCGCCAGCACTGGGGAGTGGTTGGAGACCCAGTACTTC.

The CDR3 DNA is TGTGCCACCTCCCGTGGAGGGGTCACCGGGGAGCTGTTTTTT. Amino acids: CATSRGGVTGELFF. The chain has TRBV19 and TRBJ2-2, with a tentative D call TRBD2 (6 bases). From germline, CDR1 is LNHDA and CDR2 SQIVND (reference sequence). V was clipped by 10 bases and J by 4 bases, with 16 bases between them. CDR3 length: 14 residues.

The chain carries TRBV6-2 or TRBV6-3 and TRBJ2-7; D is possibly TRBD2 (6 bases). The CDR3 totals 15 residues. V dropped 3 bases and J dropped 1 base, with 13 bases sitting between them. In germline, CDR1 is MNHEY, CDR2 SVGEGT. In nucleotides, the CDR3 is TGTGCCAGCAGTTATTGGGCGGGAATTTCCTACGAGCAGTACTTC. Translation gives CASSYWAGISYEQYF.

The V call is TRBV2, the J call TRBJ2-5, with TRBD2 matching over 8 bases. Trimming removed 4 bases from V and 1 base from J; junction bases left unmatched: 5. Germline V lookup: CDR1 SNHLY, CDR2 FYNNEI. The CDR3 consists of 15 residues. The CDR3 region is CASSVASGPQETQYF. The CDR3 DNA is TGTGCCAGCAGTGTGGCTAGCGGGCCCCAAGAGACCCAGTACTTC.

The table lists this clone with a count of one. The rearrangement uses TRBV9 and TRBJ2-5; 8 bases are a match to TRBD2. The V segment lost 0 bases and the J segment 5 bases; nucleotides outside the gene matches: 3. Germline V gene lookup returns CDR1 SGDLS and CDR2 YYNGEE. This CDR3 comprises 14 residues. CDR3 loop: CASSVVSSGETQYF. CDR3 nucleotide sequence: TGTGCCAGCAGCGTAGTCTCTAGCGGGGAGACCCAGTACTTC.

The rearrangement uses TRBV3-1 (or the pseudogene TRBV3-2) and TRBJ1-3, with TRBD1 as a possible D gene (6 bases). The V gene lost 4 bases and the J gene lost 3 bases, with 16 bases spanning the gap. The CDR3 consists of 16 residues. Germline V lookup: CDR1 LGHDT, CDR2 YNNKEL (reference sequence). The CDR3 sequence is CASSRNQLTGGNTIYF. The CDR3 bases are TGTGCCAGCAGCCGGAACCAGTTGACAGGTGGAAACACCATATATTTT.

The gene calls are TRBV7-9 and TRBJ2-7; D remains ambiguous. Trimming shortened V by 1 base and J by 7 bases, and 5 bases separated the two germline ends. Germline lookup yields CDR1 SEHNR and CDR2 FQNEAQ (reference sequence). The CDR3 is 11 residues long. Here the CDR3 DNA reads TGTGCCAGCAGCTTAGGCCAGGAGCAGTACTTC. The encoded protein is CASSLGQEQYF.

Of note for this clone: The junction departs from germline at one end; a sequencing error may be responsible. The rearrangement uses TRBV27 and TRBJ1-1; 10 bases align to TRBD1. The CDR3 sequence is 13 residues long. Germline CDR1 and CDR2: MNHEY and SMNVEV (reference sequence). The CDR3 DNA reads TGTGCCAGCACGGGACAGGGGTTTTTTGGATGGATCTTT. This sequence encodes CASTGQGFFGWIF.